These T cell receptor beta chains were read from a single sample in a study of T cells after yellow fever vaccination. TCRdb re-analysed the 5' RACE reads in MiXCR, keeping a single row per CDR3 protein. Of tens of thousands of distinct CDR3 sequences detected, about an eighth appear once; the ten largest clones hold around 25%. The starting material was CD8+ T cells not binding an NS4B(214-222) dextramer, sorted from PBMCs, obtained 21 days after the first yellow fever vaccination. These receptors originate from a man aged 18 to 30 who received the YFV17D yellow fever vaccine. Each CDR3 is given with its conserved first and last residue. The D gene is left open where the match is weak. Size is stated for part of the rows, as once, few or many counts, or as a class when the clone is expanded.

j_call | v_call | d_call | cdr3_length | clone_size | cdr3_aa | cdr3_nt
TRBJ1-1 | TRBV6-1 | . | 11 | few | CASRDNTEAFF | TGTGCCAGCAGGGATAACACTGAAGCTTTCTTT
TRBJ1-1 | TRBV20-1 | . | 14 | once | CSAYHQESNTEAFF | TGCAGTGCTTACCATCAGGAGTCGAACACTGAAGCTTTCTTT
TRBJ2-1 | TRBV5-6 | . | 20 | . | CASSGGGPGGKWGSYNEQFF | TGTGCCAGCTCAGGTGGGGGACCGGGGGGCAAGTGGGGTTCCTACAATGAGCAGTTCTTC
TRBJ1-2 | TRBV29-1 | TRBD1 | 12 | . | CSVVGGRNGYTF | TGCAGCGTTGTAGGGGGCAGGAATGGCTACACCTTC
TRBJ2-1 | TRBV12-3/TRBV12-4 | . | 13 | many | CASSLRGYNEQFF | TGTGCCAGCAGTTTACGGGGTTACAATGAGCAGTTCTTC
TRBJ2-3 | TRBV4-3 | . | 15 | . | CASSQDSILPDTQYF | TGCGCCAGCAGCCAAGATAGCATCCTCCCAGATACGCAGTATTTT
TRBJ2-5 | TRBV12-3/TRBV12-4 | . | 12 | few | CASSQPRQDQYF | TGTGCCAGCAGCCAACCCCGACAGGACCAGTACTTC
TRBJ1-1 | TRBV12-3/TRBV12-4 | TRBD1 | 16 | . | CASSPLRDSMNTEAFF | TGTGCCAGCAGTCCTCTCAGGGACAGTATGAACACTGAAGCTTTCTTT
TRBJ2-3 | TRBV19 | TRBD1 | 17 | . | CASSPGTGGFRTDTQYF | TGTGCCAGTAGTCCGGGGACAGGGGGCTTTCGTACAGATACGCAGTATTTT
TRBJ2-1 | TRBV5-1 | . | 14 | many | CASSLGQGDNEQFF | TGCGCCAGCAGCTTGGGGCAGGGAGACAATGAGCAGTTCTTC
TRBJ2-5 | TRBV11-2 | . | 15 | many | CASSLDVMGKETQYF | TGTGCCAGCAGCTTAGATGTTATGGGAAAAGAGACCCAGTACTTC
TRBJ2-5 | TRBV6-5 | . | 15 | many | CASSYLRTVQETQYF | TGTGCCAGCAGTTACCTCCGGACTGTACAAGAGACCCAGTACTTC
TRBJ2-3 | TRBV5-4 | TRBD2 | 14 | . | CASSLVSGPDTQYF | TGTGCCAGCAGCTTGGTTAGCGGGCCAGATACGCAGTATTTT
TRBJ2-7 | TRBV11-2 | TRBD1 | 15 | . | CASSLVADREIQQYF | TGTGCCAGCAGCTTAGTAGCGGACAGGGAGATTCAGCAGTACTTC
TRBJ1-6 | TRBV27 | . | 15 | . | CASSLFQGRRSPLHF | TGTGCCAGCAGTTTATTCCAGGGGAGGAGGTCACCCCTCCACTTT
TRBJ1-3 | TRBV4-1 | . | 17 | few | CASSRRTEDYSGNTIYF | TGCGCCAGCAGCCGACGGACAGAGGATTACTCTGGAAACACCATATATTTT
TRBJ2-2 | TRBV6-5 | TRBD1 | 14 | . | CASSYPGTAGELFF | TGTGCCAGCAGTTACCCCGGGACAGCCGGGGAGCTGTTTTTT
TRBJ2-1 | TRBV7-6 | . | 13 | few | CASSGDGNNEQFF | TGTGCCAGCAGTGGGGACGGAAACAATGAGCAGTTCTTC
TRBJ2-1 | TRBV7-3 | . | 13 | many | CASSLISGDEQFF | TGTGCCAGCAGCTTAATTTCGGGGGATGAGCAGTTCTTC
TRBJ1-2 | TRBV20-1 | . | 12 | . | CSAPRAGYGYTF | TGCAGTGCGCCCCGGGCAGGGTACGGCTACACCTTC
TRBJ2-4 | TRBV6-1 | TRBD1 | 16 | many | CASSEAQGTGGDIQYF | TGTGCCAGCAGTGAAGCGCAGGGGACAGGGGGCGACATTCAGTACTTC
TRBJ2-1 | TRBV7-9 | TRBD2 | 16 | . | CASSPLRGASYNEQFF | TGTGCCAGCAGCCCTTTGCGGGGGGCATCCTACAATGAGCAGTTCTTC
TRBJ2-1 | TRBV4-1 | . | 17 | few | CASSHRDMEPGDNEQFF | TGCGCCAGCAGCCACCGGGACATGGAACCTGGTGACAATGAGCAGTTCTTC
TRBJ1-2 | TRBV5-5 | TRBD1 | 13 | . | CASSWDRDYGYTF | TGTGCCAGCAGTTGGGACAGGGACTATGGCTACACCTTC
TRBJ1-5 | TRBV11-2 | TRBD1 | 15 | . | CASSLGQGRNQPQHF | TGTGCCAGCAGCTTAGGACAGGGGCGGAATCAGCCCCAGCATTTT
TRBJ1-5 | TRBV28 | TRBD1 | 16 | . | CASSPGQVDNGQPQHF | TGTGCCAGCAGTCCCGGACAGGTGGATAATGGACAGCCCCAGCATTTT
TRBJ2-3 | TRBV9 | . | 15 | . | CASSVEVPPTDTQYF | TGTGCCAGCAGCGTAGAAGTCCCCCCCACAGATACGCAGTATTTT
TRBJ1-1 | TRBV6-5 | . | 13 | few | CASSYGRLDEAFF | TGTGCCAGCAGTTACGGGCGGTTGGATGAAGCTTTCTTT
TRBJ1-1 | TRBV12-3/TRBV12-4 | . | 14 | . | CASSYPTGGTEAFF | TGTGCCAGCAGTTACCCTACGGGGGGAACTGAAGCTTTCTTT
TRBJ1-1 | TRBV12-3/TRBV12-4 | . | 13 | many | CASSLGENTEAFF | TGTGCCAGCAGTTTAGGGGAGAACACTGAAGCTTTCTTT
TRBJ2-3 | TRBV7-9 | . | 15 | . | CASSLSDSPTDTQYF | TGTGCCAGCAGCTTGAGTGATTCCCCCACAGATACGCAGTATTTT
TRBJ2-3 | TRBV30 | . | 16 | few | CAWSAWDTRVTDTQYF | TGTGCCTGGAGTGCCTGGGACACTCGAGTCACAGATACGCAGTATTTT
TRBJ2-5 | TRBV5-1 | . | 13 | . | CASSFAEEETQYF | TGCGCCAGCAGCTTCGCGGAGGAGGAGACCCAGTACTTC
TRBJ1-6 | TRBV4-1 | . | 13 | many | CASSQAVSIPLHF | TGCGCCAGCAGCCAAGCAGTTTCTATCCCCCTCCACTTT
TRBJ1-4 | TRBV27 | TRBD1 | 15 | few | CASSLGQGRVEKLFF | TGTGCCAGCAGTTTAGGACAGGGGCGAGTGGAAAAACTGTTTTTT
TRBJ2-5 | TRBV11-2 | . | 13 | . | CASSSRLQETQYF | TGTGCCAGCAGCTCAAGACTTCAAGAGACCCAGTACTTC
TRBJ2-5 | TRBV5-4 | . | 17 | . | CASSPYATGDYHETQYF | TGTGCCAGCAGCCCCTACGCGACAGGAGACTACCATGAGACCCAGTACTTC
TRBJ2-1 | TRBV5-1 | . | 14 | few | CASSFRSSYNEQFF | TGCGCCAGCAGCTTTAGGAGCTCCTACAATGAGCAGTTCTTC
TRBJ1-2 | TRBV19 | TRBD1 | 13 | many | CASRPGQSYGYTF | TGTGCCAGTAGACCGGGACAGAGCTATGGCTACACCTTC
TRBJ2-5 | TRBV7-6 | . | 15 | . | CASSLDWGPRETQYF | TGTGCCAGCAGCTTAGATTGGGGGCCGAGAGAGACCCAGTACTTC
TRBJ2-1 | TRBV3-1 | TRBD2 | 13 | few | CASSQGGGNEQFF | TGTGCCAGCAGCCAAGGGGGAGGGAATGAGCAGTTCTTC
TRBJ1-2 | TRBV13 | . | 14 | few | CASSAGHLLYGYTF | TGTGCCAGCAGCGCGGGACACCTACTGTATGGCTACACCTTC
TRBJ2-7 | TRBV6-1 | TRBD1 | 15 | . | CASRRPGTGGPEQYF | TGTGCCAGCAGGCGTCCCGGGACAGGAGGCCCCGAGCAGTACTTC
TRBJ2-2 | TRBV24-1 | . | 16 | few | CATSDSTGSRTGELFF | TGTGCCACCAGTGATTCGACAGGTTCGAGGACCGGGGAGCTGTTTTTT
TRBJ1-5 | TRBV6-2/TRBV6-3 | TRBD1 | 16 | few | CASSPRDRVASQPQHF | TGTGCCAGCAGCCCCAGGGACAGGGTTGCGAGTCAGCCCCAGCATTTT
TRBJ2-2 | TRBV4-3 | . | 15 | . | CASSQETGRPGELFF | TGCGCCAGCAGCCAAGAGACGGGGAGACCCGGGGAGCTGTTTTTT
TRBJ1-4 | TRBV6-1 | . | 15 | . | CASSRRARSDEKLFF | TGTGCCAGCAGTAGGCGGGCCCGATCAGATGAAAAACTGTTTTTT
TRBJ2-1 | TRBV7-9 | . | 14 | . | CASSLAPGYNEQFF | TGTGCCAGCAGCTTAGCGCCGGGGTACAATGAGCAGTTCTTC
TRBJ1-2 | TRBV29-1 | . | 13 | . | CSVEARDYRGYTF | TGCAGCGTTGAAGCGCGGGATTATCGGGGCTACACCTTC
TRBJ1-2 | TRBV29-1 | . | 12 | . | CSSRGAEEGYTF | TGCAGCTCCCGGGGAGCTGAAGAAGGCTACACCTTC
TRBJ1-3 | TRBV27 | . | 14 | few | CASSFSSSGNTIYF | TGTGCCAGCAGTTTTAGTAGCTCTGGAAACACCATATATTTT
TRBJ2-2 | TRBV4-1 | TRBD1 | 17 | few | CASSPDPGQGVVGELFF | TGCGCCAGCAGCCCGGATCCGGGACAGGGGGTCGTGGGGGAGCTGTTTTTT
TRBJ2-1 | TRBV29-1 | TRBD2 | 17 | few | CSVDEKRGFRSYNEQFF | TGCAGCGTTGATGAGAAGCGGGGTTTTCGGTCCTACAATGAGCAGTTCTTC
TRBJ2-6 | TRBV11-1 | . | 18 | . | CASSFLDIGTSGANVLTF | TGTGCCAGCAGCTTTTTGGACATTGGAACTAGTGGGGCCAACGTCCTGACTTTC
TRBJ1-2 | TRBV4-1 | . | 14 | . | CASSQVTTGYGYTF | TGCGCCAGCAGCCAAGTCACTACAGGCTATGGCTACACCTTC
TRBJ2-1 | TRBV5-5 | . | 15 | few | CASRYTAQSYNEQFF | TGTGCCAGCCGTTATACGGCACAGAGTTACAATGAGCAGTTCTTC
TRBJ1-1 | TRBV5-5 | TRBD1 | 17 | . | CASSFYQGTGAPTEAFF | TGTGCCAGCAGCTTCTATCAAGGGACAGGGGCTCCGACTGAAGCTTTCTTT
TRBJ2-1 | TRBV24-1 | . | 13 | . | CATSDPHSNEQFF | TGTGCCACCAGTGACCCCCATAGCAATGAGCAGTTCTTC
TRBJ2-5 | TRBV29-1 | . | 12 | . | CSVEGNQETQYF | TGCAGCGTTGAAGGCAACCAAGAGACCCAGTACTTC